This is a list of T cell receptor beta chains from one sample in a study of siplizumab effects on memory and regulatory T cells. TCRdb keeps only in-frame clones here, not all; method: immunoSEQ multiplex PCR. Seen here are 85,000 to 130,000 clones, under 95% observed once, and the top ten hold less than 0.85%. The sample was Tregs sorted from blood. The receptors originated from a human donor in good health. Each CDR3 is given with its conserved first and last residue. D genes are given only for firm matches. Clone size appears in some rows only: once, few, many, or a class for an expanded clone.

clone_size	cdr3_length	v_call	j_call	d_call	cdr3_nt	cdr3_aa
.	15	TRBV2	TRBJ2-5	TRBD2	TGTGCCAGCAGTGAAGCGCTTGGCGGGAGAGAGACCCAGTACTTC	CASSEALGGRETQYF
.	15	TRBV2	TRBJ2-3	TRBD2	TGTGCCAGCAGCATGACTAGCGGAGCCACAGATACGCAGTATTTT	CASSMTSGATDTQYF
.	15	TRBV11-2	TRBJ2-3	TRBD2	TGTGCCAGCAGCTTTACGGGACTAGCGGGCGATACGCAGTATTTT	CASSFTGLAGDTQYF
.	15	TRBV11-2	TRBJ2-7	.	TGTGCCAGCAGCTTAGTTGCGTCATTCTCCTACGAGCAGTACTTC	CASSLVASFSYEQYF
once	12	TRBV11-3	TRBJ2-7	.	TGTGCCAGCAGCCGGGGACCCTACGAGCAGTACTTC	CASSRGPYEQYF
.	11	TRBV11-1	TRBJ1-1	.	TGTGCCAGCAGCAAAGAAACTGAAGCTTTCTTT	CASSKETEAFF
.	16	TRBV18	TRBJ1-2	.	TGTGCCAGCTCACATGGGGTAACAGGGCCTAACTATGGCTACACCTTC	CASSHGVTGPNYGYTF
.	15	TRBV19	TRBJ1-4	TRBD1	TGTGCCAGTAGGGACAGGTTATCCGCTAATGAAAAACTGTTTTTT	CASRDRLSANEKLFF
.	13	TRBV5-1	TRBJ1-1	.	TGCGCCAGCAGCTCCCAAGACAGTAGCGAAGCTTTCTTT	CASSSQDSSEAFF
.	12	TRBV10-2	TRBJ2-7	TRBD1	TGCGCCAGCAGTGACAGGGGGATAGAGCAGTACTTC	CASSDRGIEQYF
.	15	TRBV7-2	TRBJ2-5	.	TGTGCCAGCAGCTTAGGGAGTAGCGGAGCAGAGACCCAGTACTTC	CASSLGSSGAETQYF
.	16	TRBV6-6	TRBJ2-7	TRBD1	TGTGCCAGCAGCTCCTTATATCCGGGACAGTACTACGAGCAGTACTTC	CASSSLYPGQYYEQYF
once	15	TRBV15	TRBJ1-2	TRBD1	TGTGCCACCAGCAGGATGGGGACAGCAGTTTATGGCTACACCTTC	CATSRMGTAVYGYTF
few	13	TRBV2	TRBJ1-1	.	TGTGCCAGCAGTGGAAATGTGAACACTGAAGCTTTCTTT	CASSGNVNTEAFF
.	15	TRBV10-3	TRBJ2-5	TRBD1	TGTGCCATCAGTGAGTACACCAGGGGGCAGGAGACCCAGTACTTC	CAISEYTRGQETQYF
.	13	TRBV5-4	TRBJ2-3	.	TGTGCCAGCAGCTTGGCCAGTGGAGATACGCAGTATTTT	CASSLASGDTQYF
.	13	TRBV6-5	TRBJ2-3	.	TGTGCCAGCAGTCGCCCGGGCACAGATACGCAGTATTTT	CASSRPGTDTQYF
.	15	TRBV7-9	TRBJ2-5	.	TGTGCCAGCGACAGATTGGGCAGGGGAGGGGAGACCCAGTACTTC	CASDRLGRGGETQYF
.	15	TRBV6-5	TRBJ2-1	TRBD2	TGTGCCAGCACACTGGGACTAGCGGGGAACAATGAGCAGTTCTTC	CASTLGLAGNNEQFF
.	15	TRBV7-9	TRBJ2-2	.	TGTGCCAGCAGCTTAGCCCGCAGGAACACCGGGGAGCTGTTTTTT	CASSLARRNTGELFF
.	12	TRBV5-5	TRBJ2-5	.	TGTGCCAGCAGGGGCTTTCAGGAGACCCAGTACTTC	CASRGFQETQYF
.	15	TRBV5-5	TRBJ2-1	.	TGTGCCAGCAGCGTGGACAGAGTCCCCTACAATGAGCAGTTCTTC	CASSVDRVPYNEQFF
.	15	TRBV6-6	TRBJ2-7	.	TGTGCCAGCAGTTACGGGGGCGGGGTATCCTACGAGCAGTACTTC	CASSYGGGVSYEQYF
.	14	TRBV5-4	TRBJ2-2	.	TGTGCCAGCAGCTTCGGCGTAAACACCGGGGAGCTGTTTTTT	CASSFGVNTGELFF
.	15	TRBV29-1	TRBJ2-6	.	TGCAGCGTTGATCCAGGGCCAACTGGGGCCAACGTCCTGACTTTC	CSVDPGPTGANVLTF
.	15	TRBV14	TRBJ2-5	.	TGTGCCAGCAGCGGTCTGGGTAGCGGCCAAGAGACCCAGTACTTC	CASSGLGSGQETQYF
once	16	TRBV11-2	TRBJ1-1	.	TGTGCCAGCAGCTTAGATCTCGGGGGGCCGAACACTGAAGCTTTCTTT	CASSLDLGGPNTEAFF
.	14	TRBV28	TRBJ2-4	.	TGTGCCAGCAGCGCCTTGGGTTTGGGACACATTCAGTACTTC	CASSALGLGHIQYF
.	12	TRBV5-8	TRBJ1-2	.	TGTGCCAGCAGCTTGAGTCACTATGGCTACACCTTC	CASSLSHYGYTF
.	16	TRBV11-2	TRBJ2-7	TRBD1	TGTGCCAGCAGCTCGAGGACAGGGGGCGCATCCTACGAGCAGTACTTC	CASSSRTGGASYEQYF
.	13	TRBV9	TRBJ2-1	.	TGTGCCAGCAGCGCCGATTTCGCCAATGAGCAGTTCTTC	CASSADFANEQFF
.	13	TRBV10-2	TRBJ2-2	.	TGCGCCAGCAGTGAGTCTAGGCCCGGGGAGCTGTTTTTT	CASSESRPGELFF
.	12	TRBV27	TRBJ1-5	TRBD1	TGTGCCAGTGGGACAGGGATTCAGCCCCAGCATTTT	CASGTGIQPQHF
once	12	TRBV27	TRBJ2-7	.	TGTGCCAGCAGTCATAGGGCGGGCGAGCAGTACTTC	CASSHRAGEQYF
.	16	TRBV15	TRBJ2-1	TRBD2	TGTGCCACCAGACCTACTAGCGCGAGCTCCTACAATGAGCAGTTCTTC	CATRPTSASSYNEQFF
.	17	TRBV27	TRBJ2-1	TRBD2	TGTGCCAGCAGTTCCCCGACTAGCGGGAGGATGTACAATGAGCAGTTCTTC	CASSSPTSGRMYNEQFF
.	15	TRBV11-2	TRBJ2-7	.	TGTGCCAGCGGCTTAATGGGCGGGACGTCCTACGAGCAGTACTTC	CASGLMGGTSYEQYF
.	11	TRBV5-1	TRBJ2-5	.	TGCGCCAGCAGCTGGCAAGAGACCCAGTACTTC	CASSWQETQYF
.	15	TRBV27	TRBJ2-7	.	TGTGCCAGTGGATCGCCGGGACAATTAACCTACGAGCAGTACTTC	CASGSPGQLTYEQYF
.	16	TRBV7-9	TRBJ1-4	TRBD1	TGTGCCAGCAGCCAGGGGACAGGCTCAACTAATGAAAAACTGTTTTTT	CASSQGTGSTNEKLFF
.	16	TRBV4-2	TRBJ2-3	TRBD2	TGTGCCAGCAGCCTTGTCGGGACTAGCGGCACAGATACGCAGTATTTT	CASSLVGTSGTDTQYF
.	13	TRBV29-1	TRBJ1-5	.	TGCAGCGTGACACAGGGTGGCAATCAGCCCCAGCATTTT	CSVTQGGNQPQHF
.	15	TRBV5-6	TRBJ2-7	.	TGTGCCAGCAGTTCCGGATTTGGAACCTCCTACGAGCAGTACTTC	CASSSGFGTSYEQYF
medium-sized	14	TRBV19	TRBJ2-7	.	TGTGCCAGTAGTATTGATTCGGGTCGGGACGAGCAGTACTTC	CASSIDSGRDEQYF
.	16	TRBV4-1	TRBJ2-3	.	TGCGCCAGCAGCCAAGATCTCCGCGGGCCTACAGATACGCAGTATTTT	CASSQDLRGPTDTQYF
.	17	TRBV7-9	TRBJ1-5	.	TGTGCCAGCAGTCCCCTCACTCTGCGAGGCCTACCTGGGCCCCAGCATTTT	CASSPLTLRGLPGPQHF
.	15	TRBV10-3	TRBJ1-1	.	TGTGCCATCAGTGAGTATCCGAGGGGATCCACTGAAGCTTTCTTT	CAISEYPRGSTEAFF
.	15	TRBV4-2	TRBJ2-7	TRBD2	TGTGCCAGCAGCCCCATCATAGCGGGAGGGGACGAGCAGTACTTC	CASSPIIAGGDEQYF
.	16	TRBV6-1	TRBJ1-1	TRBD1	TGTGCCAGCAGTGTGAGAGGGACAGCTATGAACACTGAAGCTTTCTTT	CASSVRGTAMNTEAFF
.	11	TRBV6-5	TRBJ2-7	.	TGTGCCAGCCTAACAGCCTACGAGCAGTACTTC	CASLTAYEQYF
.	13	TRBV7-9	TRBJ1-1	.	TGTGCCAGCAGCCCGAGTACGGGAACTGAAGCTTTCTTT	CASSPSTGTEAFF
.	13	TRBV28	TRBJ2-3	.	TGTGCCATCCAACAGGGAAGCACAGATACGCAGTATTTT	CAIQQGSTDTQYF
.	15	TRBV11-2	TRBJ1-1	TRBD1	TGTGCCAGCAGACCCCTTGACAGGGAGAACACTGAAGCTTTCTTT	CASRPLDRENTEAFF
.	10	TRBV6-6	TRBJ2-7	.	TGTGCCAGCAGTTACTTCCCCCAGTACTTC	CASSYFPQYF